The sequence of this T cell receptor beta chain was determined in a study of Tregs in tolerant kidney transplant recipients. Study-wide results and limits: The small number of patients limits these findings pending further validation. Expanding Tregs on activated donor B cells appeared to best identify donor-specific TCRbeta clones. In tolerant patients, donor-specific Tregs outgrew total Tregs, suggesting antigen-driven expansion.

Related graft donors supplied nonmyeloablative bone marrow transplants, and mixed chimerism was transient. Unstimulated Tregs (CD4+CD25+CD127-) and CD4+CD25- non-Tregs were sorted from PBMCs. In the case of this clone: The antigen is unknown.

The CDR3 runs to 12 residues. Germline CDR1 GTSNPN, CDR2 SVGIG (reference sequence). V dropped 8 bases and J dropped 3 bases, with 13 bases sitting between them. The table came from immunoSEQ multiplex PCR; TCRdb's copy has only in-frame clones and leaves some out. This sample has roughly 50,000 clones, with approximately 90% found just once. This material consisted of CD8+ T cells from blood (PBMCs), taken 12 months after the transplant. V gene TRBV30 combines with J gene TRBJ1-2, with TRBD1 as a possible D gene (6 bases). The receptor was isolated from a human patient who received a combined kidney and bone marrow transplant. Some T cells here may be from the graft donor. Here the CDR3 DNA reads TGTGCCGGCCCCGGGACATACTATGGCTACACCTTC. Its protein product is CAGPGTYYGYTF.